This TCR beta chain was identified during a study of T cells in tumors after PD-1 blockade. Study overall: Each patient got pembrolizumab 200 mg every 3 weeks or cemiplimab 350 mg every 2 weeks. A subset received ongoing vismodegib 150 mg daily alongside anti-PD-1 therapy. On average, tumor samples gave 20,000 to 30,000 TCR templates and around 6,300 unique clonotypes.

Site-matched primary tumor biopsies were taken before and after PD-1 blockade. Trimming stripped 1 base from V and 1 base from J, with 8 bases between. CDR1 is KGHSH, CDR2 LQKENI, per germline. The CDR3 loop spans 16 amino acids. Sequenced by immunoSEQ multiplex PCR; TCRdb stores in-frame clones only, minus some. The sample comprises approximately 11,000 clones, around 67% of which are singletons, and around 12% rests with the top ten. The J gene is TRBJ2-6, the V gene TRBV18; no clear D gene. This specimen consisted of tumor tissue, obtained after anti-PD-1 treatment. The TCR originated in a human donor with basal cell carcinoma. CDR3 in DNA: TGTGCCAGCTCACCACGAACAGAGTCTGGGGCCAACGTCCTGACTTTC. It translates to CASSPRTESGANVLTF.